A single sample is the source of the 10 T cell receptor beta chains below, sequenced in a study of neurological immune-mediated disorders (dated by TCRdb to 2018 to 2020). Library preparation employed 5' RACE. Sequencer: Illumina HiSeq 2500. Clones were called with MiXCR by TCRdb after fastp trimmed the public reads at Q25, and only in-frame beta chains were retained. CDR3 protein duplicates are merged, each entry listing the most common genes and DNA. The sample records 50,000 or so distinct CDR3 sequences, roughly 4% of which are singletons. The top ten clonotypes cover approximately 1.6% of the sample. Sequenced: PBMCs. These receptors came from a man aged 30-40 years with multiple sclerosis.

This clonotype showed up many times. The CDR3 sequence is CASSVTGGAGNEKLFF. In DNA form, the CDR3 reads TGTGCCAGCAGCGTAACAGGGGGCGCAGGAAATGAAAAACTGTTTTTT. The chain couples TRBV9 to TRBJ1-4; 9 positions agree with TRBD1. V lost 1 base and J lost 5; bases outside the gene matches: 6. This CDR3 is 16 amino acids long. Germline V gene data show CDR1 as SGDLS and CDR2 as YYNGEE.

Points on this clonotype: No conserved phenylalanine or tryptophan ends this CDR3, so it is likely a read error. The V call is TRBV4-1, the J call TRBJ2-5, with D uncertain. Germline V gene lookup returns CDR1 MGHRA and CDR2 YSYEKL. The V end lost 0 bases, the J end lost 5 bases, and 10 bases lay between the germline ends. This CDR3 is built from 14 residues. The CDR3 DNA reads as TGCGCCAGCAGCCAAGACCTATCAAGGGAGACCCAGTACAAC. Translated, it gives CASSQDLSRETQYN.

This clonotype was picked up many times. The chain employs TRBV5-1 and TRBJ2-3; 7 bases are a match to TRBD2. Trimming cost V 0 bases and J 4 bases; bases outside gene matches: 5. The CDR3 contains 15 residues. Germline V CDR1 and CDR2: SGHRS, YFSETQ. Here the CDR3 reads CASSLGLGGADTQYF. The CDR3 coding sequence is TGCGCCAGCAGCTTGGGACTGGGAGGGGCAGATACGCAGTATTTT.

This clonotype was seen a single time. The chain employs TRBV18 and TRBJ2-7; D unresolved. V lost 3 bases and J 0 bases, leaving 6 bases between the germline ends. The CDR3 consists of 13 residues. The germline CDR1 and CDR2 sequences are KGHSH and LQKENI. The CDR3 region has the DNA TGTGCCAGCTCACCCAATAGCTCCTACGAGCAGTACTTC. Protein: CASSPNSSYEQYF.

This clonotype showed up many times. The V call is TRBV20-1, the J call TRBJ2-5; TRBD2 might be the D (6 bases). The CDR3 is made up of 14 amino acids. Germline CDR1 DFQATT, CDR2 SNEGSKA (reference sequence). V was shortened by 3 bases and J by 0 bases, with 11 bases between the two germline ends. The DNA of the CDR3 is TGCAGTGCTAGCTGGGGGGACTACCAAGAGACCCAGTACTTC. Protein: CSASWGDYQETQYF.

This clonotype has at least ten counts. Mismatch with germline at one junction end may stem from a read error. CDR3: CASSSLQGPQNF. The CDR3 coding sequence is TGTGCCAGCAGCTCGCTACAGGGACCCCAGAATTTT. The chain carries TRBV5-5 and TRBJ1-5; D might be TRBD1 (6 bases). Germline CDR1 SGHKS, CDR2 YYEKEE (reference sequence). The CDR3 extends over 12 amino acids.

The chain joins TRBV11-2 to TRBJ2-3; D unresolved. This CDR3 spans 11 amino acids. Per germline, CDR1 SGHAT and CDR2 FQNNGV. V lost 6 bases and J lost 3, with 4 bases in between. The CDR3 DNA follows: TGTGCCAGCAGATTAACAGATACGCAGTATTTT. It specifies CASRLTDTQYF.

This clonotype has ten or more counts. J is TRBJ2-3 and V is TRBV2; D is undetermined. Trimming took 10 bases from V and 5 from J, leaving 16 bases between them. CDR3 length: 13 amino acids. Germline-derived CDR1 and CDR2 are SNHLY and FYNNEI. The CDR3 DNA reads as TGTGCCATCAAAGAAAGCGAAGTAGATACGCAGTATTTT. Amino acid sequence: CAIKESEVDTQYF.

This clonotype was seen at least ten times. The V and J genes are TRBV5-1 and TRBJ2-7, with a tentative D call TRBD2 (5 bases). Germline assignment: CDR1 SGHRS and CDR2 YFSETQ. V was clipped by 0 bases and J by 0 bases, with 10 bases between them. The CDR3 is 15 residues long. CDR3 protein: CASSLAVGDSYEQYF. CDR3 coding DNA: TGCGCCAGCAGCTTGGCCGTCGGGGACTCCTACGAGCAGTACTTC.

This clonotype has a count of ten or more. V and J are TRBV19 and TRBJ1-2; no firm D call. The CDR3 runs to 14 residues. Trimming took 5 bases from V and 5 from J, leaving 15 bases between them. CDR1 and CDR2 (germline): LNHDA, SQIVND (reference sequence). The CDR3 DNA is TGTGCCAGTAGTCTGATGGAGGGCAATTATGGCTACACCTTC. This translates into CASSLMEGNYGYTF. The full variable domain, in which reference TRBV19 and TRBJ1-2 provide the parts outside the CDR3, is DGGITQSPKYLFRKEGQNVTLSCEQNLNHDAMYWYRQDPGQGLRLIYYSQIVNDFQKGDIAEGYSVSREKKESFPLTVTSAQKNPTAFYLCASSLMEGNYGYTFGSGTRLTVV.